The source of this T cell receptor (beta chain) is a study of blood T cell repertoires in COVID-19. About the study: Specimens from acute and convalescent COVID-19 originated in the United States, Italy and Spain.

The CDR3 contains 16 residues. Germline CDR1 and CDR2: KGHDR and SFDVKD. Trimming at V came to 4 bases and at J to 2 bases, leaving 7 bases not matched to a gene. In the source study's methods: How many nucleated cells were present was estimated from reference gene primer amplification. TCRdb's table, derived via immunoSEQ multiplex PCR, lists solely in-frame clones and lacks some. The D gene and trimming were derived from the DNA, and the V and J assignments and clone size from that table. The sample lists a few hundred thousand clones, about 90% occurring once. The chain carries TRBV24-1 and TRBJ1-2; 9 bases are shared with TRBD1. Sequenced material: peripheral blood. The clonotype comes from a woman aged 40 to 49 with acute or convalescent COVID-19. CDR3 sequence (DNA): TGTGCCACCAGTGACCCGGACAGGGGAAGGAACTATGGCTACACCTTC. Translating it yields CATSDPDRGRNYGYTF.